The rows below give T cell receptor beta chains drawn from one sample of a study of technical replicates of blood from several donors. Data came from immunoSEQ multiplex PCR; TCRdb stores just in-frame clones and leaves some out. The sample holds about 14,000 clones, 80% seen once. Source material: PBMCs. The source is a human donor in good health. The CDR3 runs from the conserved cysteine through the conserved F or W. A D gene is named only where the DNA matches it firmly. The size entry is marked missing in some rows and otherwise reads once, few, many or a size class.

TRBV7-8	.	TRBJ1-2	.	CASSLTLAGDISLIGDYGYTF	TGTGCCAGCAGCTTAACTCTTGCAGGGGATATTTCACTTATTGGCGACTATGGCTACACCTTC
TRBV4-2	.	TRBJ2-7	.	CASSQESLPHYEQYF	TGTGCCAGCAGCCAAGAAAGTCTTCCACACTACGAGCAGTACTTC
TRBV6-6	.	TRBJ2-1	.	CASGLEQFF	TGTGCCAGCGGGCTAGAGCAGTTCTTC
TRBV5-1	.	TRBJ2-7	.	CASSFAATTRFTYEQYF	TGCGCCAGCAGCTTCGCAGCGACCACTCGATTTACCTACGAGCAGTACTTC
TRBV7-2	TRBD2	TRBJ2-1	.	CASSLYRSFAGGSPNEQFF	TGTGCCAGCAGCTTATACCGATCTTTCGCGGGAGGGTCCCCCAATGAGCAGTTCTTC
TRBV5-1	.	TRBJ1-1	few	CASSRGGWVNTEAFF	TGCGCCAGCAGCCGCGGCGGTTGGGTGAACACTGAAGCTTTCTTT
TRBV11-1	TRBD2	TRBJ2-7	once	CASSFSAGFTYEQYF	TGTGCCAGCAGCTTCTCAGCGGGATTTACCTACGAGCAGTACTTC
TRBV28	TRBD2	TRBJ2-3	.	CASSLFSGRIRLGTDTQYF	TGTGCCAGCAGTTTATTTAGCGGGAGGATTCGGTTAGGGACAGATACGCAGTATTTT
TRBV4-1	.	TRBJ2-1	.	CASSLGALPNNEQFF	TGCGCCAGCAGCTTGGGGGCTCTACCCAACAATGAGCAGTTCTTC
TRBV5-1	.	TRBJ1-3	.	CASSWNSQSSSGNTIYF	TGCGCCAGCAGCTGGAACAGTCAATCCTCCTCTGGAAACACCATATATTTT
TRBV29-1	TRBD2	TRBJ2-1	.	CSVKAGGYNEQFF	TGCAGCGTAAAAGCGGGAGGGTACAATGAGCAGTTCTTC
TRBV10-3	.	TRBJ2-1	few	CAISDTEPSKNEQFF	TGTGCCATCAGTGACACCGAGCCAAGTAAGAATGAGCAGTTCTTC
TRBV28	.	TRBJ2-1	once	CASGSFPEAEQFF	TGTGCCAGCGGGAGCTTCCCAGAGGCTGAGCAGTTCTTC
TRBV27	.	TRBJ2-2	.	CASSPLNTGELFF	TGTGCCAGCAGTCCACTGAACACCGGGGAGCTGTTTTTT
TRBV10-2	TRBD2	TRBJ2-7	.	CASSVLAGGPGYF	TGCGCCAGCAGTGTTCTAGCGGGAGGGCCGGGGTACTTC
TRBV27	.	TRBJ2-3	.	CASSSQADTQYF	TGTGCCAGCAGTTCACAGGCAGATACGCAGTATTTT
TRBV7-2	.	TRBJ2-2	.	CASSLNGWGDTGELFF	TGTGCCAGCAGCTTAAATGGGTGGGGGGACACCGGGGAGCTGTTTTTT
TRBV10-1	.	TRBJ1-2	.	CASSASNYGYTF	TGCGCCAGCAGTGCATCAAACTATGGCTACACCTTC
TRBV5-1	TRBD1	TRBJ2-3	.	CASSAKPTGGGSTDTQYF	TGCGCCAGCAGCGCGAAGCCGACAGGGGGCGGGAGCACAGATACGCAGTATTTT
TRBV29-1	TRBD1	TRBJ2-5	.	CSVEMRQGEETQYF	TGCAGCGTTGAAATGAGACAGGGAGAAGAGACCCAGTACTTC
TRBV6-4	TRBD2	TRBJ2-1	.	CASSDSVAGGNEQFF	TGTGCCAGCAGTGACTCGGTAGCGGGAGGCAATGAGCAGTTCTTC
TRBV6-1	.	TRBJ2-2	.	CASSEDGLTGELFF	TGTGCCAGCAGTGAAGACGGACTCACCGGGGAGCTGTTTTTT
TRBV7-6	.	TRBJ2-7	.	CASSPPTVSYEQYF	TGTGCCAGCAGCCCGCCCACAGTTTCCTACGAGCAGTACTTC
TRBV28	TRBD2	TRBJ2-3	.	CASSPSYTGGVGDTQYF	TGTGCCAGCAGTCCATCTTATACGGGAGGCGTCGGAGATACGCAGTATTTT
TRBV5-1	TRBD1	TRBJ2-2	.	CASSTSGTGTNTGELFF	TGCGCCAGCAGCACCTCCGGGACAGGGACCAACACCGGGGAGCTGTTTTTT
TRBV28	TRBD1	TRBJ2-1	.	CASIPPPGQGLNEQFF	TGTGCCAGCATCCCACCGCCGGGACAGGGTCTCAATGAGCAGTTCTTC
TRBV2	TRBD1	TRBJ2-2	.	CASSRTGAVLSGELFF	TGTGCCAGCAGTCGGACAGGGGCAGTCTTGTCCGGGGAGCTGTTTTTT
TRBV7-3	TRBD2	TRBJ2-1	.	CASSSLGLAGGPGNEQFF	TGTGCCAGCAGCTCCCTGGGACTAGCGGGAGGGCCGGGGAATGAGCAGTTCTTC
TRBV2	.	TRBJ2-1	once	CASMMSSYNEQFF	TGTGCCAGCATGATGAGCTCCTACAATGAGCAGTTCTTC
TRBV6-1	TRBD2	TRBJ2-5	once	CASSEATAGWETQYF	TGTGCCAGCAGTGAAGCTACAGCGGGATGGGAGACCCAGTACTTC
TRBV19	.	TRBJ2-7	few	CASSIKAEGSYEQYF	TGTGCCAGTAGTATAAAGGCAGAGGGATCCTACGAGCAGTACTTC
TRBV10-1	TRBD1	TRBJ2-7	.	CASSESLAGGHEQYF	TGCGCCAGCAGTGAGTCGCTGGCAGGGGGCCACGAGCAGTACTTC